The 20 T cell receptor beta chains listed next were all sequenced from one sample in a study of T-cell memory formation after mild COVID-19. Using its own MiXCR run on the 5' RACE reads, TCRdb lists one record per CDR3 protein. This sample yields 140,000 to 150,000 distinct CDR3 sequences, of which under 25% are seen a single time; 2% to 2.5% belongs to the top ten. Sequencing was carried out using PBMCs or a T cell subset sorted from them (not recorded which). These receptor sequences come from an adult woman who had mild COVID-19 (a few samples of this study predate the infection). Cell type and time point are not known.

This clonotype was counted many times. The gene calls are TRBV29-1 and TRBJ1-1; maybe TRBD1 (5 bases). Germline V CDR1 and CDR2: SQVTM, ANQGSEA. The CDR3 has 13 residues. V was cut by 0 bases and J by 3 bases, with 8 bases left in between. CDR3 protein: CSVEEDSYTEAFF. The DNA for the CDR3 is TGCAGCGTTGAAGAAGACAGTTACACTGAAGCTTTCTTT.

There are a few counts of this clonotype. The DNA of the CDR3 is TGCGCCAGCAGCCGTGGACAACACTACAATGAGCAGTTCTTC. Translation: CASSRGQHYNEQFF. The chain is built from TRBV5-1 and TRBJ2-1, with a weak D call TRBD1 (5 bases). The CDR3 totals 14 residues. With 4 bases removed from V and 3 bases from J, the gap between germline ends came to 11 bases. CDR1 is SGHRS, CDR2 YFSETQ, per germline.

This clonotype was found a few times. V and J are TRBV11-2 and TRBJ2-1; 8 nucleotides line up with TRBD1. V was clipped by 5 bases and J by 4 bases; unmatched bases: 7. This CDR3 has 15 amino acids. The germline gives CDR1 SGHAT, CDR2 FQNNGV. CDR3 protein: CASSIRTGWYNEQFF. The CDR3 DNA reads TGTGCCAGCAGCATAAGGACAGGGTGGTACAATGAGCAGTTCTTC.

The CDR3 loop reads CASSPGGGGYNSYGYTF. In DNA form, the CDR3 reads TGCGCCAGCAGCCCCGGGGGAGGAGGATATAATTCCTATGGCTACACCTTC. The chain uses TRBV5-1 and TRBJ1-2; D is perhaps TRBD1 (5 bases). V was clipped by 4 bases and J by 4 bases, with 23 bases between them. Germline V gene data show CDR1 as SGHRS and CDR2 as YFSETQ. The CDR3 length is 17 residues.

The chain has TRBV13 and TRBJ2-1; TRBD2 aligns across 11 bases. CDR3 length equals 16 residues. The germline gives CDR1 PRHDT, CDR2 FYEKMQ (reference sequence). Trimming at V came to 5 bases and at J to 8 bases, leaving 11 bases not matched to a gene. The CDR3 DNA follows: TGTGCCAGCAGCCGCCTCCTAGCGGGAGGTTTGGATGAGCAGTTCTTC. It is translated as CASSRLLAGGLDEQFF.

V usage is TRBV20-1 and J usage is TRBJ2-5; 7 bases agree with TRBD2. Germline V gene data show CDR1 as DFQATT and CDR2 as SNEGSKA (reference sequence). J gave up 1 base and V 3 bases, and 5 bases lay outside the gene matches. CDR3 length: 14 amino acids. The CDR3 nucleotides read TGCAGTGCTAGGTACGGGACTACCCAAGAGACCCAGTACTTC. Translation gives CSARYGTTQETQYF.

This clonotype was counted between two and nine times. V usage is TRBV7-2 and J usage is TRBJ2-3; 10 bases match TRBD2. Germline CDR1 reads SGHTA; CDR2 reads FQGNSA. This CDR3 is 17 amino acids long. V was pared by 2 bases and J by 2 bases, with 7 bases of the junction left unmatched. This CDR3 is CASSLFRTSGFTDTQYF. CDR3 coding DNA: TGTGCCAGCAGCTTATTTCGGACTAGCGGCTTCACAGATACGCAGTATTTT.

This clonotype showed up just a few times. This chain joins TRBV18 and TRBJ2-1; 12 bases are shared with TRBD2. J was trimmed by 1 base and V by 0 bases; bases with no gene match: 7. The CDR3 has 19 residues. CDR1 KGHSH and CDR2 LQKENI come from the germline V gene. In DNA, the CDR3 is TGTGCCAGCTCACCACCGGGACTAGCGGGTCTCGTTTCCTACAATGAGCAGTTCTTC. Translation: CASSPPGLAGLVSYNEQFF.

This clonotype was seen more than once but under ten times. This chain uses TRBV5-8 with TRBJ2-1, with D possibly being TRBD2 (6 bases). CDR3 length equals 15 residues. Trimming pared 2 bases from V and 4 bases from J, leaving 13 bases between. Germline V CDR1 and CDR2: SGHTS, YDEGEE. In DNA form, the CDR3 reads TGTGCCAGCAGCTTATGGTCTAGCGATTACAATGAGCAGTTCTTC. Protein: CASSLWSSDYNEQFF.

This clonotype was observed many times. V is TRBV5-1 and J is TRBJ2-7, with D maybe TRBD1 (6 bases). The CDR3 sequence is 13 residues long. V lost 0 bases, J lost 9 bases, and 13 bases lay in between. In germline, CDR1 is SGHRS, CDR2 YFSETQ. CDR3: CASSLEQGRRQYF. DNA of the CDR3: TGCGCCAGCAGCTTGGAACAGGGAAGGAGGCAGTACTTC.

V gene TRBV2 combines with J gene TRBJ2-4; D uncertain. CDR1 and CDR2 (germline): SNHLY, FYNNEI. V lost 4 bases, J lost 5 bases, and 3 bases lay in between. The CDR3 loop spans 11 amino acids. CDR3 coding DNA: TGTGCCAGCAGTGGACAAAACATTCAGTACTTC. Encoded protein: CASSGQNIQYF.

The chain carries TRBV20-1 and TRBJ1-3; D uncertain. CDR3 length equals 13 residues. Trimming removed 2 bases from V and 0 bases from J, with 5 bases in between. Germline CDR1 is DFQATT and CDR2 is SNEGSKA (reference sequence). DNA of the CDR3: TGCAGTGCTAGACAGGTCTCTGGAAACACCATATATTTT. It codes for CSARQVSGNTIYF.

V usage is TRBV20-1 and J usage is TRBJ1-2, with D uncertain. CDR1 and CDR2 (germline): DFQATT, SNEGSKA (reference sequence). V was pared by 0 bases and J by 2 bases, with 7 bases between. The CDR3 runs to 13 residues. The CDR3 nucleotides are TGCAGTGCTAGAGAAGGAACCAACTATGGCTACACCTTC. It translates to CSAREGTNYGYTF.

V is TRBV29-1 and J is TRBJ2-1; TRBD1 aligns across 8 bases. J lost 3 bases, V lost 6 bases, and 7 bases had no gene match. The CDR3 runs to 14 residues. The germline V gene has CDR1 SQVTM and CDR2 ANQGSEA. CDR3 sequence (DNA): TGCAGCGTCCCAGGACAGGGAAGCTACAATGAGCAGTTCTTC. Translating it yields CSVPGQGSYNEQFF.

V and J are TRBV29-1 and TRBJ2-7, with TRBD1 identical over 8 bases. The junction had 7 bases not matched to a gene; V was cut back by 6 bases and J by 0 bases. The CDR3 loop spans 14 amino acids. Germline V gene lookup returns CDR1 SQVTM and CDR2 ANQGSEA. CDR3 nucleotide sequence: TGCAGCGTCTGCCGGGACAGGAGCTCCTACGAGCAGTACTTC. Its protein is CSVCRDRSSYEQYF.

CDR3 sequence: CSAAGTGYAGELFF. The CDR3 coding sequence is TGCAGTGCGGCCGGGACAGGGTACGCCGGGGAGCTGTTTTTT. The chain has TRBV20-1 and TRBJ2-2; 9 nucleotides match TRBD1. The CDR3 sequence is 14 residues long. Germline V gives CDR1 DFQATT, CDR2 SNEGSKA (reference sequence). Trimming cost V 6 bases and J 6 bases; bases outside gene matches: 8.

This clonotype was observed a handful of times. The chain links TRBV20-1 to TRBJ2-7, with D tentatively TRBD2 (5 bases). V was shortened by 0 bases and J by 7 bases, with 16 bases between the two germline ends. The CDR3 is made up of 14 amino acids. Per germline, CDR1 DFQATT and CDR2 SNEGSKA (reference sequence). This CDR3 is CSARDPRAPGEQYF. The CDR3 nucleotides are TGCAGTGCTAGAGACCCCCGAGCCCCGGGGGAGCAGTACTTC.

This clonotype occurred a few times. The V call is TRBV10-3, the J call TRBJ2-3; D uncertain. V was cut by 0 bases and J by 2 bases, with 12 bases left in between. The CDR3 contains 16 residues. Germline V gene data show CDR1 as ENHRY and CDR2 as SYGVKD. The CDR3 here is CAISESPKDFTDTQYF. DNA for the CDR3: TGTGCCATCAGTGAGTCCCCAAAGGATTTCACAGATACGCAGTATTTT.

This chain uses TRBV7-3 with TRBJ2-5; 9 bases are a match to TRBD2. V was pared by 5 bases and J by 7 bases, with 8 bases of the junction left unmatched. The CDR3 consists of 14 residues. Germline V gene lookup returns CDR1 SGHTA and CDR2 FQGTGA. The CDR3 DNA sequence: TGTGCCAGCAGCGCTAGCGGGACGGTAGGGACCCAGTACTTC. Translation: CASSASGTVGTQYF.

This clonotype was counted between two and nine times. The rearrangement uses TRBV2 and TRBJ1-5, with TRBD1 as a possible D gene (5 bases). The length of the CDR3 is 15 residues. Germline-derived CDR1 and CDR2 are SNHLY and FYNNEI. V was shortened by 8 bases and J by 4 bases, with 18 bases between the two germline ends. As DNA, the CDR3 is TGTGCCAGCCGTTGGAGGGTGGGACCTAATCAGCCCCAGCATTTT. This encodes CASRWRVGPNQPQHF.